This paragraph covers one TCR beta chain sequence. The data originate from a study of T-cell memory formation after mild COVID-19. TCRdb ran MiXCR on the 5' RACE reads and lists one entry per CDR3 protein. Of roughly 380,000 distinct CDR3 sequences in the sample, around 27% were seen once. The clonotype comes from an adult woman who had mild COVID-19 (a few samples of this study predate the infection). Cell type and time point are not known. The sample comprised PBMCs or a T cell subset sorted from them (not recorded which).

CDR3 nucleotide sequence: TGTGCCAGCAGTCGTGGACTAGCGGGGACCCCGGGGAATACGCAGTATTTT. This gives the protein CASSRGLAGTPGNTQYF. This sequence joins TRBV7-7 and TRBJ2-3, with 12 bases that match TRBD2. Germline trimming cut 6 bases from V and 7 bases from J; bases unmatched to any gene: 14. The CDR3 contains 17 residues. CDR1 SSHAT and CDR2 FNYEAQ come from the germline V gene (reference sequence).